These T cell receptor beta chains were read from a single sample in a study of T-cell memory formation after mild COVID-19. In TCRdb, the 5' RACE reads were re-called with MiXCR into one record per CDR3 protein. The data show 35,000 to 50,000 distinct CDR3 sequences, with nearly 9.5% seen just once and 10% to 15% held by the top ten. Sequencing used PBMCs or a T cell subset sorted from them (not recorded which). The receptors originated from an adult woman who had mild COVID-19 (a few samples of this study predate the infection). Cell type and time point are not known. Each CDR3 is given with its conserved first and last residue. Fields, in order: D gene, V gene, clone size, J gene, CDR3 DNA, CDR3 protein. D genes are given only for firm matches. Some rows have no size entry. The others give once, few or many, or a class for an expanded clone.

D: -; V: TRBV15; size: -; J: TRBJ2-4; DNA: TGTGCCACCAGCAGAGAAAGTAGGACAGTCAAAAACATTCAGTACTTC; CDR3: CATSRESRTVKNIQYF
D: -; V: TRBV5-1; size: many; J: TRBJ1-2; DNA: TGCGCCAGCAGCTTGACAGCCAACTATGGCTACACCTTC; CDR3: CASSLTANYGYTF
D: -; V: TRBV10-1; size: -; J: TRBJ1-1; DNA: TGCGCCAGCATGGCCCCGAAGGTAGGGAAGAGAGCTTTCTTT; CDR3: CASMAPKVGKRAFF
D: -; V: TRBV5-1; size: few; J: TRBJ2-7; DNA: TGCGCCAGCAGCTTGGCGGGGGCAGGGACCAAAGGCTCCTACGAGCAGTACTTC; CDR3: CASSLAGAGTKGSYEQYF
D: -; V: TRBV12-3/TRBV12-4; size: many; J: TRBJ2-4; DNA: TGTGCCAGCAGTTTTTTACAGGGGAGGGGGCAAAACATTCAGTACTTC; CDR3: CASSFLQGRGQNIQYF
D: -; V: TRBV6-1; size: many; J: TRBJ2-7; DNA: TGTGCCAGCAGTGTCCATGGACTCCGAATGACCTACGAGCAGTACTTC; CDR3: CASSVHGLRMTYEQYF
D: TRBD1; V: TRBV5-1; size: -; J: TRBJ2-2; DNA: TGCGCCAGCAGCCTCCGGACAGGGAACACCGGGGAGCTGTTTTTT; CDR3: CASSLRTGNTGELFF
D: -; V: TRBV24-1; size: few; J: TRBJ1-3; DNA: TGTGCCACCAGTCGGGGCTCTGGAAACACCATATATTTT; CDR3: CATSRGSGNTIYF
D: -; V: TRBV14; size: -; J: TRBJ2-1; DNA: TGTGCCAGCAGCCTTATGCGGAACCCCAACTCCTACAATGAGCAGTTCTTC; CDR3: CASSLMRNPNSYNEQFF
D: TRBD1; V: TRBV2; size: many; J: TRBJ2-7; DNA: TGTGCCAGCAGTGAATATCAGGGGGTAGTCTACGAGCAGTACTTC; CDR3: CASSEYQGVVYEQYF
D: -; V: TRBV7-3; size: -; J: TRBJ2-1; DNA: TGTGCCAGCAGCTTAATAGGAGGGGCCTCCTACAATGAGCAGTTCTTC; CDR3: CASSLIGGASYNEQFF
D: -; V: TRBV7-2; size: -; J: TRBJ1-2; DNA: TGTGCCAGCAGCATGGCGCCAGGGCCTAACTATGGCTACACCTTC; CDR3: CASSMAPGPNYGYTF
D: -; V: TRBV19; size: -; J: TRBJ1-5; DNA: TGTGCCAGTACTATCACAGGAAGCAATCAGCCCCAGCATTTT; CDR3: CASTITGSNQPQHF
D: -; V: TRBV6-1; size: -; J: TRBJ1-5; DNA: TGTGCCAGCAAGTCGGACGGGGGGCGTCAGCCCCAGCATTTT; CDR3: CASKSDGGRQPQHF
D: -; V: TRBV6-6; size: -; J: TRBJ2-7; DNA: TGTGCCAGCAGTTACTCGGGCATCGGCAACGAGCAGTACTTC; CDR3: CASSYSGIGNEQYF
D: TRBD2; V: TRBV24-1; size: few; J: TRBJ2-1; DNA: TGTGCCACCAGTGATTTAGCGGGGGGAACCTACAATGAGCAGTTCTTC; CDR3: CATSDLAGGTYNEQFF
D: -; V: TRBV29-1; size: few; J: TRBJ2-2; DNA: TGCAGCGTTGATTGGCGGGACACCGGGGAGCTGTTTTTT; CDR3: CSVDWRDTGELFF
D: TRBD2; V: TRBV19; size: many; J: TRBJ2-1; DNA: TGTGCCAGTAGGGGACTAGCGGGAGGCCTAGGGCCGCAGTTCTTC; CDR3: CASRGLAGGLGPQFF
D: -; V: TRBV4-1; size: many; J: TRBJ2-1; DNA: TGCGCCAGCAGCCAAGATTCGGGGACCATCAATGAGCAGTTCTTC; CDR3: CASSQDSGTINEQFF
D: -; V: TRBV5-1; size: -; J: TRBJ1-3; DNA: TGCGCCAGCAGATCCTCGGGGATTTCTGGAAACACCATATATTTT; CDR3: CASRSSGISGNTIYF
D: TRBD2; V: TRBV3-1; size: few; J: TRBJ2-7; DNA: TGTGCCAGCAGGCCGACTAGCGGTTCCTACGAGCAGTACTTC; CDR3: CASRPTSGSYEQYF
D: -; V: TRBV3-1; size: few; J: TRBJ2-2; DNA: TGTGCCAGCAGCCTCATGAGGGGCACCGGGGAGCTGTTTTTT; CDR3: CASSLMRGTGELFF
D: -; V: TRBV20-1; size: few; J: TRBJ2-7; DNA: TGCAGCCGATCAAGGGGCAACGAGCAGTACTTC; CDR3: CSRSRGNEQYF
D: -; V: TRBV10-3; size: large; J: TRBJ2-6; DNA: TGTGCCATCAGTGAGTCGAAGTCGCCAGGCCCCTCGGACGTCCTGACTTTC; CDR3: CAISESKSPGPSDVLTF
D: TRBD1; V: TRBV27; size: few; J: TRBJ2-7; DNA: TGTGCCAGCAGTACAGGGGGTAGCGGTCTCGAGCAGTACTTC; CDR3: CASSTGGSGLEQYF
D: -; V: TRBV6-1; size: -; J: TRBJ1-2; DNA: TGTGCCAGCAGTGAGCATACCTCTGGGGGCTACACCTTC; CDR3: CASSEHTSGGYTF
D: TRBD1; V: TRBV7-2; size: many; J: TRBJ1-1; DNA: TGTGCCAGCAGCCCCGACAGGGTGCAGGAAGCTTTCTTT; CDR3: CASSPDRVQEAFF
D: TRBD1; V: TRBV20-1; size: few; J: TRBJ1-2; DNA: TGCAGTGCCGGGACAGGGGGCGCCTATGGCTACACCTTC; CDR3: CSAGTGGAYGYTF
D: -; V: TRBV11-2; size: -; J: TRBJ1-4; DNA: TGTGCCAGCAGCTTTAGGAACAGTTTTAATGAAAAACTGTTTTTT; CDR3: CASSFRNSFNEKLFF
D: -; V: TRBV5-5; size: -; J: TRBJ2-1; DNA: TGTGCCAGCAACACAAGAGGTAGCTCCTACAATGAGCAGTTCTTC; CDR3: CASNTRGSSYNEQFF
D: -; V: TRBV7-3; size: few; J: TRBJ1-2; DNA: TGTGCCAGCAGATCCACCACTAGCGGGATTGTGAGCTTC; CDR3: CASRSTTSGIVSF
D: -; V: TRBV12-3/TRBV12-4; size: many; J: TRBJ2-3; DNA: TGTGCCAGCAGTTCCCTCCGATTGTTGGGGCGAGGGTCCACAGATACGCAGTATTTT; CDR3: CASSSLRLLGRGSTDTQYF
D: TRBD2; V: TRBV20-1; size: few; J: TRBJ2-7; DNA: TGCAGTGCTGAACTAGCGGGGGTCTCCTACGAGCAGTACTTC; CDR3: CSAELAGVSYEQYF
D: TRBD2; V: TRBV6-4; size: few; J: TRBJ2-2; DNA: TGTGCCAGCGCACTAGCGGGGGATGCCGGGGAGCTGTTTTTT; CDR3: CASALAGDAGELFF
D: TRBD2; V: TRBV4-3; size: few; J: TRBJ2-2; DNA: TGCGCCAGCAGCCCGGCGACTAGCGGGAGGGCTAACACCGGGGAGCTGTTTTTT; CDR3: CASSPATSGRANTGELFF
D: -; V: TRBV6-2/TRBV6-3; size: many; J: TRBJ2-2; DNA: TGTGCCAGCAGTCGGGCTAGCGAGGACACCGGGGAGCTGTTTTTT; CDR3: CASSRASEDTGELFF
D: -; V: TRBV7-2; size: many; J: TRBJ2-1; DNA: TGTGCCAGCAGCTCAGGACTTGTCGGAGGAAATGAGCAGTTCTTC; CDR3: CASSSGLVGGNEQFF
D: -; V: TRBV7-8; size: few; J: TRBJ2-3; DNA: TGTGCCAGCAGCTCCGGACAGATTAGCACAGATACGCAGTATTTT; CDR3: CASSSGQISTDTQYF
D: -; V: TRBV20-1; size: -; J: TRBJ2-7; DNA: TGCAGTGCTAGGGACTCCATTAGGCCGCTGGGAGGTCAGTACTTC; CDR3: CSARDSIRPLGGQYF
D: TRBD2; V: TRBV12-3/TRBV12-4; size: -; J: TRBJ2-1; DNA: TGTGCCAGCAGTTTTAGCGGGGGGGAGCAGTTCTTC; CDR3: CASSFSGGEQFF
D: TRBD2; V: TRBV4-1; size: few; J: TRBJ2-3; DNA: TGCGCCAGCAGCCAAGATGCCGGGACTAGAGGAGATACGCAGTATTTT; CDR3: CASSQDAGTRGDTQYF
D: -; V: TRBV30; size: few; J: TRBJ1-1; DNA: TGTGCCTGGAGAGCCGACAGGTTTTTGGCCGCTGAAGCTTTCTTT; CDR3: CAWRADRFLAAEAFF
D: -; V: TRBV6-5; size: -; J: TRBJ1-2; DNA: TGTGCCAGCAGTCCGGGACACATTTATGGCTACACCTTC; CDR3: CASSPGHIYGYTF
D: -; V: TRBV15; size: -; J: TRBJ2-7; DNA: TGTGCCACCAGCAGAGATCCGGGGCTAGAAACCTACGAGCAGTACTTC; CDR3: CATSRDPGLETYEQYF
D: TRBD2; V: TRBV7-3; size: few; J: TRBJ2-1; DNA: TGTGCCGGTAGCGGGTTCTACAATGAGCAGTTCTTC; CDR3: CAGSGFYNEQFF
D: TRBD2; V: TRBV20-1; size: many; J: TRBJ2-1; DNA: TGCAGTGCTCAACTAGCGGCCTACAATGAGCAGTTCTTC; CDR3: CSAQLAAYNEQFF
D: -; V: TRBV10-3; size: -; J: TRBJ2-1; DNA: TGTGCCAACGCTGCCAGCTCCTACAATGAGCAGTTCTTC; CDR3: CANAASSYNEQFF
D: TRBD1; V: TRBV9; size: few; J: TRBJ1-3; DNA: TGTGCCAGCAGCGTAGAGGGGACAGGGGTTGGAAACACCATATATTTT; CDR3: CASSVEGTGVGNTIYF
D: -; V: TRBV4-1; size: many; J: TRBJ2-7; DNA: TGCGCCAGCAGCCAAGGCGGGGGCACAAGCTCCTACGAGCAGTACTTC; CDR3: CASSQGGGTSSYEQYF
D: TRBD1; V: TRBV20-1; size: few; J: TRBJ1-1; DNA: TGCAGTGCTAGTCAGGGGGCCCGGGGGTACACTGAAGCTTTCTTT; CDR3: CSASQGARGYTEAFF
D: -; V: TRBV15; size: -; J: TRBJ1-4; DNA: TGTGCCACCAGCAGAGAGGACGGAAGTCAGGTGTTTTTT; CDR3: CATSREDGSQVFF
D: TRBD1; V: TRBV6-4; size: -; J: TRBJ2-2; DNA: TGTGCCAGCAGTGACGGGACAGGGGGCACCGGGGAGCTGTTTTTT; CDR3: CASSDGTGGTGELFF
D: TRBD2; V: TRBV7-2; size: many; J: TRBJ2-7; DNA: TGTGCCAGCAGCTTATACAGCGGGGGATCCTACGAGCAGTACTTC; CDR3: CASSLYSGGSYEQYF
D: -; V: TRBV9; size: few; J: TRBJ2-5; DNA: TGTGCCAGCAGCGTTCATGAGAAGACTAGTCAGGAAGAGACCCAGTACTTC; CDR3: CASSVHEKTSQEETQYF